What follows describes a single T cell receptor (beta chain). This sample stems from a study of blood T cell repertoires in COVID-19. Measured with immunoSEQ multiplex PCR; TCRdb has only the in-frame clones, and not every one. The profile covers around 300,000 clones, with more than 75% appearing a single time and 2.6% taken by the ten largest. V was cut by 6 bases and J by 0 bases, with 9 bases left in between. Per germline, CDR1 MDHEN and CDR2 SYDVKM. The CDR3 is 14 amino acids. The chain links TRBV28 to TRBJ1-3, with no clear D. The sequence came from a young woman who had recovered from COVID-19. Sequences were obtained from PBMCs or T cells enriched from blood (not recorded which). The CDR3 spells CASSEINSGNTIYF. CDR3 coding DNA: TGTGCCAGCAGCGAGATAAACTCTGGAAACACCATATATTTT.